This T cell receptor beta chain was sequenced in a study of cytomegalovirus exposure and HLA in healthy donors. Overall study findings and caveats: In a later analysis, V- and J-gene trimming of beta chains associated with a DCLRE1C missense variant, replicated independently. Later analysis showed TCR association rates varying by HLA locus, highest for DRB1 and lowest for HLA-C.

PCR was performed using 60 Vbeta and 13 Jbeta primers. Clones were sequenced by immunoSEQ multiplex PCR, and TCRdb holds only the in-frame ones, with some missing. The listing records approximately 150,000 clones. The CDR3 runs to 11 residues. The V gene's germline CDR1 is SGHNT and CDR2 YENEEA. Trimming removed 5 bases from V and 7 bases from J, with 8 bases in between. To note about this clone: The target antigen is unknown.

The TCR comes from a male donor in good health and CMV-seronegative. The V gene is TRBV11-3, the J gene TRBJ1-1; TRBD1 might be the D (6 bases). Material: PBMCs. The CDR3 coding sequence is TGTGCCAGCAGCAGAGGGGGTGAAGCTTTCTTT. It specifies CASSRGGEAFF.